This entry concerns a single T cell receptor (beta chain). There is no known antigen for this receptor. Base quality data are lacking; no much larger clone is found one base away. The data belong to a study of T cell responses to AZD1222 COVID-19 vaccine (dated by TCRdb to about 2021). For the study in its entirety: TCR sequencing covered some 240 trial participants: about 210 given two doses of AZD1222 and some 25 given two doses of MenACWY control vaccine. Trial participants were enrolled by age into 18-55, 56-69 and 70-plus year subgroups, with approximately 160, 26 and 62 TCR-sequenced participants respectively.

Points the paper makes about the study in general: Because no day 14 peak-response samples were available, the repertoires could be characterized only after the peak T cell response. Epitopes outside the regions mutated in the B.1.351 and B.1.1.7 variants were reportedly recognized by nearly half of the unique spike-specific TCRs. Most participants were white British and females outnumbered males, and the authors suggested that clonal diversity may have been underestimated. A significant rise in spike-specific TCR breadth and depth was observed after two AZD1222 doses relative to day 0 and relative to MenACWY recipients. Conclusions about previously exposed vaccinees are limited, since just five or six AZD1222 recipients were seropositive for SARS-CoV-2 at baseline. CD4 TCRs associated with the vaccine covered the entire spike protein, and the dominant responses were in regions 160-218 and 743-854. In the small 56-69-year group, the increase in depth fell short of significance, most likely because of low power.

The CDR3 spans 15 residues, from the cysteine through the phenylalanine. Just the 45-base CDR3 DNA is kept, in frame starting at base 1. V is cut back by 6 bases and J by 2 bases, with 7 bases in the junction unmatched. The germline V gene encodes CDR1 MNHEY and CDR2 SVGAGI. The CDR3 regions of human TCRbeta chains were analyzed by immunosequencing. Concerning the study's data processing: TCRs in the repertoires were compared against a reference library of SARS-CoV-2-specific TCRs that had been generated with the MIRA antigen-specificity platform. Breadth was defined as the fraction of unique TCRs that were SARS-CoV-2-associated, and depth was defined as the fraction of total T cells that were SARS-CoV-2-associated. Using the MIRA data, each spike-specific TCR was assigned both to the spike region to which the TCR was reactive and to a CD4 or CD8 class. Log10-transformed breadth and depth values were compared by one-way ANOVA with Sidak's multiple comparisons tests. TCRdb obtained this table from immuneACCESS and retained in-frame rearrangements with V and J assigned. These tables miss some clones; where compared with another copy, unresolved V genes account for less than half of the shortfall, and the remainder is unexplained. Clone size and V and J calls were adopted from that table, with D and trimming inferred from the DNA. The sample table contains 65,000 to 100,000 clones; only one count was recorded for about 91% of them. The ten largest clonotypes hold approximately 8% of the sample.

The time point label, as the study defines it: about 28 days (+/-7) after the second vaccine dose. AZD1222 recipients with second doses at about 4 weeks or about 12 weeks were pooled, because spike-specific TCR depth and breadth did not differ between schedules. Vaccinee samples were obtained from the UK trials COV001 and COV002, which included a single-blind randomized controlled phase 2/3 trial of AZD1222 (ChAdOx1 nCoV-19) in healthy adults. For TCRbeta chain sequencing, PBMC samples were collected from trial participants at day 0 and at day 28 after the second dose. This TCR was recovered from an adult who received the AZD1222 COVID-19 vaccine. The chain employs TRBV6-5 and TRBJ2-1; 7 central bases correspond to TRBD1. The sample in question was peripheral blood, obtained 28 days after the second AZD1222 dose. The DNA sequence is given as TGTGCCAGCAGAAAGACAGGGAGTCCCTACAATGAGCAGTTCTTC. Translated, it gives CASRKTGSPYNEQFF.